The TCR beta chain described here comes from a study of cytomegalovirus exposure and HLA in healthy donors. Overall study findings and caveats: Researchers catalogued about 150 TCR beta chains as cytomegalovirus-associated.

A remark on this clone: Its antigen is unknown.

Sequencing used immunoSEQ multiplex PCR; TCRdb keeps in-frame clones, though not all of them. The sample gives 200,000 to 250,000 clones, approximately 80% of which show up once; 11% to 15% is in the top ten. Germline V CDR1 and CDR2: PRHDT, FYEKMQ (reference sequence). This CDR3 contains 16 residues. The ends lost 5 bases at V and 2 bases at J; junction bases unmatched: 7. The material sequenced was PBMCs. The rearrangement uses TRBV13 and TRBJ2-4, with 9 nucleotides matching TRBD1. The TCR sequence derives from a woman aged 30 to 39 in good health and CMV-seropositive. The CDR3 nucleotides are TGTGCCAGCAGCGCCCGGGACAGGGTAACCAAAAACATTCAGTACTTC. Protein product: CASSARDRVTKNIQYF. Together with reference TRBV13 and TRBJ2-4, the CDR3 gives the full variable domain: AAGVIQSPRHLIKEKRETATLKCYPIPRHDTVYWYQQGPGQDPQFLISFYEKMQSDKGSIPDRFSAQQFSDYHSELNMSSLELGDSALYFCASSARDRVTKNIQYFGAGTRLSVL.